The 8 T cell receptor beta chains below come from one sample, sequenced in a study of identical twins. TCRdb redid the calling of the 5' RACE reads with MiXCR, one entry per CDR3 protein. This table has 450,000 to 500,000 distinct CDR3 sequences, roughly an eighth appearing once. The same sample was also studied in work on yellow fever vaccine responses in identical twins.

Sequencing was performed on CD4+ T cells sorted from blood. The receptors stem from a woman aged 18-35 years in good health.

The V and J genes are TRBV7-8 and TRBJ2-5; 8 nucleotides match TRBD2. The CDR3 is 13 residues long. The germline V gene has CDR1 SGHVS and CDR2 FQNEAQ. J was trimmed by 5 bases and V by 5 bases; bases with no gene match: 4. The CDR3 protein is CASSGASGETQYF. The CDR3 DNA reads TGTGCCAGCAGCGGAGCTAGCGGGGAGACCCAGTACTTC.

This clonotype was detected many times. V is TRBV25-1 and J is TRBJ1-6, with unresolved D. Germline loops: CDR1 MGHDK, CDR2 SYGVNS. This CDR3 comprises 13 residues. The V gene lost 8 bases and the J gene lost 9 bases, with 14 bases spanning the gap. The CDR3 here is CASRAGVGSPLHF. The DNA of the CDR3 is TGTGCCAGCCGGGCCGGGGTTGGTTCACCCCTCCACTTT.

This sequence joins TRBV28 and TRBJ2-5, with TRBD2 identical over 8 bases. V lost 8 bases to trimming and J lost 5 bases; unmatched junction nucleotides: 7. Per the germline V gene, CDR1 is MDHEN and CDR2 is SYDVKM. This CDR3 region has 13 residues. The CDR3 sequence is CASASGGLETQYF. In DNA, the CDR3 is TGTGCCAGCGCTTCGGGGGGGCTGGAGACCCAGTACTTC.

A few counts support this clonotype. The chain combines TRBV11-2 with TRBJ2-2, with D unresolved. There are 15 residues in the CDR3. Germline lookup yields CDR1 SGHAT and CDR2 FQNNGV. Trimming cost V 5 bases and J 2 bases, with 12 bases left between them. Here the CDR3 reads CASSPSGQNTGELFF. The CDR3 DNA is TGTGCCAGCAGCCCTTCCGGGCAAAACACCGGGGAGCTGTTTTTT.

This clonotype showed up just a few times. The chain recombines TRBV10-3 with TRBJ2-7, with TRBD1 identical over 10 bases. CDR1 and CDR2 (germline): ENHRY, SYGVKD. V was pared by 6 bases and J by 3 bases, with 8 bases of the junction left unmatched. CDR3 length: 15 amino acids. This chain's CDR3 is CAIRKAGTGDYEQYF. CDR3 DNA: TGTGCCATCAGAAAGGCCGGGACAGGGGACTACGAGCAGTACTTC.

This clonotype was counted between two and nine times. This sequence joins TRBV20-1 and TRBJ2-1; possibly TRBD2 for D (5 bases). Trimming stripped 2 bases from V and 10 bases from J, with 21 bases between. The germline CDR1 and CDR2 sequences are DFQATT and SNEGSKA (reference sequence). This CDR3 has 15 residues. Here the CDR3 DNA reads TGCAGTGCTAGAAATCGCCCGGGTCCCTCGGGAGAGCAGTTCTTC. This translates into CSARNRPGPSGEQFF.

The genes are TRBV2 and TRBJ2-3, with 10 bases matching TRBD2. V shed 5 bases and J 7 bases; nucleotides not matched to a gene: 9. CDR3 length: 15 amino acids. The V gene's germline CDR1 is SNHLY and CDR2 FYNNEI. CDR3 in amino acids: CASSSAGGPSNTQYF. The CDR3 bases are TGTGCCAGCAGTTCAGCGGGGGGGCCATCAAATACGCAGTATTTT. The variable domain in full, with the rest retrieved from reference TRBV2 and TRBJ2-3, is EPEVTQTPSHQVTQMGQEVILRCVPISNHLYFYWYRQILGQKVEFLVSFYNNEISEKSEIFDDQFSVERPDGSNFTLKIRSTKLEDSAMYFCASSSAGGPSNTQYFGPGTRLTVL.

This clonotype was counted only a few times. The V and J genes are TRBV7-9 and TRBJ2-2; TRBD2 matches at 9 bases. This CDR3 spans 17 amino acids. Unmatched junction bases numbered 6, after V lost 0 bases and J lost 4 bases. The germline V gene encodes CDR1 SEHNR and CDR2 FQNEAQ (reference sequence). CDR3 DNA: TGTGCCAGCAGCTTAGCACGTCTAGCGGGAATCACCGGGGAGCTGTTTTTT. It translates to CASSLARLAGITGELFF.